This TCR beta chain is from a study of post-analysis software for immune sequencing data. Study-wide points: There were five TRBV segments more frequent in patients than controls, and TRBV5-6, TRBV5-1 and TRBV20-1 were among them. When compared against controls, multiple sclerosis patients showed significantly lower normalized Chao1 diversity.

This clonotype came up a few times. Its antigen is unknown. Built from TCR beta cDNA, the libraries had unique molecular identifiers in them. T cells, about 0.95 to 10 million of them, yielded roughly 470,000 cDNA molecules. One entry per CDR3 protein, called by TCRdb with MiXCR from the PCR reads. The repertoire holds hundreds of thousands of distinct CDR3 sequences, with roughly 58% as singletons. V was trimmed by 4 bases and J by 4 bases, leaving 14 bases between them. The CDR3 loop spans 13 amino acids. Per the germline V gene, CDR1 is SQVTM and CDR2 is ANQGSEA. The receptor was isolated from a girl between 10 and 17 years old with multiple sclerosis. Sample: blood. V gene TRBV29-1 combines with J gene TRBJ2-7; D unclear. CDR3 loop: CSVGPSSRYEQYF. The CDR3 region has the DNA TGCAGCGTTGGGCCGAGCAGCAGATACGAGCAGTACTTC.